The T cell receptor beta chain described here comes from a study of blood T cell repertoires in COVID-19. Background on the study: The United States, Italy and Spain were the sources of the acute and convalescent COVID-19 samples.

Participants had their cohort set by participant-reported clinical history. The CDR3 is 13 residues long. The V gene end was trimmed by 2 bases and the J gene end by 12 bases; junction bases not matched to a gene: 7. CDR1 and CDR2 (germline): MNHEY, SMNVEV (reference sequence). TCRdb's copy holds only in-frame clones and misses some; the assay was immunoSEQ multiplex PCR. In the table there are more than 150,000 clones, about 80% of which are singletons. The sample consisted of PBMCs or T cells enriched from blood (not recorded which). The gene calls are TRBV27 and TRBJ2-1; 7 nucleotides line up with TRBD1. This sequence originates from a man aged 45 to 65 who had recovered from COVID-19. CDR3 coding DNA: TGTGCCAGCAGTTTAAAACAGGGGCGCAGGCAGTTCTTC. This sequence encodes CASSLKQGRRQFF.